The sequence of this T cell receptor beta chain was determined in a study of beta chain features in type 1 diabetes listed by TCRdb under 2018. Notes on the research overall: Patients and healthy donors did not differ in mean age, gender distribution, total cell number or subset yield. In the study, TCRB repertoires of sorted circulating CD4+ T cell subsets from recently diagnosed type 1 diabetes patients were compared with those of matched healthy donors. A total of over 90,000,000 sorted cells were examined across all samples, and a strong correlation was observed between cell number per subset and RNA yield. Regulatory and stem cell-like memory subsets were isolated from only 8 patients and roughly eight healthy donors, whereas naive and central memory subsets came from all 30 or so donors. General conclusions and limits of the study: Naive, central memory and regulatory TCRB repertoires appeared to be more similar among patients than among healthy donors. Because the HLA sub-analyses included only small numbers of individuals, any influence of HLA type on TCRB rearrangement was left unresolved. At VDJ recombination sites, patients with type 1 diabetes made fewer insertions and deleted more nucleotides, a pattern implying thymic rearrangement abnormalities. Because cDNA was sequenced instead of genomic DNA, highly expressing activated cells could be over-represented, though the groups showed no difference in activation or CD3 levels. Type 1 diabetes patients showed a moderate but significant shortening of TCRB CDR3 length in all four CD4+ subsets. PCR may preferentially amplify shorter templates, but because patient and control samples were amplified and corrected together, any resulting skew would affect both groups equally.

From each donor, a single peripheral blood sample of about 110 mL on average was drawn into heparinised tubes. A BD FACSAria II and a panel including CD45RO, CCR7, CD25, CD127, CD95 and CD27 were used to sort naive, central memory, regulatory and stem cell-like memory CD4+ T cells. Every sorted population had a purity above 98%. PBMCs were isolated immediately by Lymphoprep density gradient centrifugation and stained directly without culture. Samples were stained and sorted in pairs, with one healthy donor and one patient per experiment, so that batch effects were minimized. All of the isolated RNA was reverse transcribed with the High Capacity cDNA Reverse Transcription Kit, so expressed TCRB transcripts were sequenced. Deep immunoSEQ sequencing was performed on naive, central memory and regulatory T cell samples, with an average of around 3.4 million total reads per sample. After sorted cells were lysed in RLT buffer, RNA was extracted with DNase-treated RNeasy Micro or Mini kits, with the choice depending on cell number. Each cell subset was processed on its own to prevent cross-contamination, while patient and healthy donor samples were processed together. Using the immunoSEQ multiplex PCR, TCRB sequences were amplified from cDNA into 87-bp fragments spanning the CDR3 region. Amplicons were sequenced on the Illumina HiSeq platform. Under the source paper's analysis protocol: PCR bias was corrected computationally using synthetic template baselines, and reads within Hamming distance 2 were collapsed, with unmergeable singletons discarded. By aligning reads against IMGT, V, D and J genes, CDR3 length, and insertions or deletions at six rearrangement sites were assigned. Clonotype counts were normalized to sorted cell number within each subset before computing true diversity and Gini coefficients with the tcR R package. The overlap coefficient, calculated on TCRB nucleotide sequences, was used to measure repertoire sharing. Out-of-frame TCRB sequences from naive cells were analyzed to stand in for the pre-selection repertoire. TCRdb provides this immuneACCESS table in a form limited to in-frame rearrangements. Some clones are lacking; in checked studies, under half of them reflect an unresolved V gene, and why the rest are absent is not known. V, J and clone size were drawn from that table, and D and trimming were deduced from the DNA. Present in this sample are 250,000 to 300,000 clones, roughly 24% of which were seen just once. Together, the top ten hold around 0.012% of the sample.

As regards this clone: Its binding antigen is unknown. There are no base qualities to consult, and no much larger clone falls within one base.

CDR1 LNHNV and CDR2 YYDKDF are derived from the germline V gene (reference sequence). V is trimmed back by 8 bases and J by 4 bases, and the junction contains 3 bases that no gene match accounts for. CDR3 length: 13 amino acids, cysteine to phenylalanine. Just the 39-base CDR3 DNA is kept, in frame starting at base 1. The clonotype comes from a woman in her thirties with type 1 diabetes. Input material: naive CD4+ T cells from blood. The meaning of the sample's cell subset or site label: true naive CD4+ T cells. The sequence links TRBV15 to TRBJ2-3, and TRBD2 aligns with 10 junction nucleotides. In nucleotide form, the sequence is TGTGCCACCGGGACTAGCGTGCCAGATACGCAGTATTTT. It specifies CATGTSVPDTQYF. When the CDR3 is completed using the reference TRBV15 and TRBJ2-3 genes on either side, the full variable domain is DAMVIQNPRYQVTQFGKPVTLSCSQTLNHNVMYWYQQKSSQAPKLLFHYYDKDFNNEADTPDNFQSRRPNTSFCFLDIRSPGLGDTAMYLCATGTSVPDTQYFGPGTRLTVL.